This is a list of T cell receptor beta chains from one sample in a study of blood T cell repertoires in COVID-19. TCRdb's copy holds only in-frame clones and misses some; the assay was immunoSEQ multiplex PCR. There are about 87,000 clones in the sample; around 85% occur only once, and approximately 3% lies in the top ten. Material for sequencing was peripheral blood. These receptors originate from a woman older than 75 with COVID-19, enrolled during active disease. CDR3s include the opening cysteine and the closing phenylalanine or tryptophan. The D gene is left open where the match is weak. Size values are once, few and many counts, or a class for expanded clones, and some rows have none.

d_gene | abundance | j_gene | v_gene | CDR3aa | CDR3nt
NA | once | TRBJ1-2 | TRBV20-1 | CSANIPYGYTF | TGCAGTGCTAACATACCCTATGGCTACACCTTC
TRBD2 | once | TRBJ2-7 | TRBV30 | CAWGAGRGSSEQYF | TGTGCCTGGGGGGCCGGGCGGGGGAGTAGCGAGCAGTACTTC
TRBD2 | NA | TRBJ2-1 | TRBV10-1 | CASSELGTSGRPEQFF | TGCGCCAGCAGTGAATTAGGGACTAGCGGGAGACCTGAGCAGTTCTTC
TRBD1 | NA | TRBJ2-5 | TRBV7-9 | CASSTTGGSETQYF | TGTGCCAGCAGCACGACAGGGGGCTCGGAGACCCAGTACTTC
NA | NA | TRBJ1-2 | TRBV7-9 | CATHPRAGISYGYTF | TGTGCCACCCACCCTAGGGCAGGGATAAGCTATGGCTACACCTTC
TRBD2 | NA | TRBJ2-1 | TRBV11-2 | CASSLGTSGGYNEQFF | TGTGCCAGCAGCTTAGGGACTAGCGGGGGGTACAATGAGCAGTTCTTC
NA | NA | TRBJ1-4 | TRBV4-2 | CASSHPRTERNEKLFF | TGTGCCAGCAGCCACCCTAGGACAGAACGAAATGAAAAACTGTTTTTT
NA | NA | TRBJ2-7 | TRBV6-5 | CAVTLALSYEQYF | TGTGCCGTAACTCTAGCCCTCTCCTACGAGCAGTACTTC
NA | NA | TRBJ2-5 | TRBV18 | CASSPFVGVETQYF | TGTGCCAGCTCACCCTTTGTCGGGGTGGAGACCCAGTACTTC
TRBD2 | NA | TRBJ2-5 | TRBV2 | CASSGTSGGETQYF | TGTGCCAGCAGTGGGACTAGCGGGGGAGAGACCCAGTACTTC
NA | once | TRBJ1-1 | TRBV14 | CASRRTVNTEAFF | TGTGCCAGCAGACGGACAGTGAACACTGAAGCTTTCTTT
NA | NA | TRBJ1-3 | TRBV3-1/TRBV3-2 | CASSPSSGNTIYF | TGTGCCAGCAGCCCCTCGTCTGGAAACACCATATATTTT
NA | NA | TRBJ2-7 | TRBV27 | CASSLRVSYEQYF | TGTGCCAGCAGTTTACGCGTCTCCTACGAGCAGTACTTC
NA | NA | TRBJ2-7 | TRBV28 | CASSSTGQPDEQYF | TGTGCCAGCAGTTCCACCGGACAGCCTGACGAGCAGTACTTC
TRBD1 | NA | TRBJ2-7 | TRBV5-4 | CASSLDPGGREQYF | TGTGCCAGCAGCTTGGATCCAGGGGGAAGAGAGCAGTACTTC
TRBD1 | NA | TRBJ2-6 | TRBV18 | CASSPTTGEANVLTF | TGTGCCAGCTCTCCGACTACAGGGGAGGCCAACGTCCTGACTTTC
NA | NA | TRBJ1-1 | TRBV5-1 | CASSFGGGTEAFF | TGCGCCAGCAGCTTTGGGGGAGGCACTGAAGCTTTCTTT
NA | NA | TRBJ2-3 | TRBV7-3 | CASSLVSGDTDTQYF | TGTGCCAGCAGCTTAGTATCAGGGGACACAGATACGCAGTATTTT
NA | NA | TRBJ1-1 | TRBV12-3/TRBV12-4 | CASRNTGNTEAFF | TGTGCCAGCAGAAACACAGGGAACACTGAAGCTTTCTTT
TRBD2 | NA | TRBJ2-1 | TRBV10-3 | CAISGAGAADNEQFF | TGTGCCATCAGTGGTGCGGGAGCCGCTGACAATGAGCAGTTCTTC
NA | few | TRBJ2-1 | TRBV7-3 | CASSPGTSFYNEQFF | TGTGCCAGCAGCCCGGGGACTTCCTTCTACAATGAGCAGTTCTTC
NA | NA | TRBJ1-1 | TRBV30 | CAYGHMLNTEAFF | TGTGCCTACGGACATATGTTGAACACTGAAGCTTTCTTT
NA | NA | TRBJ1-4 | TRBV5-4 | CASSQANEKLFF | TGTGCCAGCAGCCAGGCTAATGAAAAACTGTTTTTT
TRBD2 | NA | TRBJ2-7 | TRBV5-4 | CASSIGTSGFSEQYF | TGTGCCAGCAGCATCGGGACTAGCGGGTTCTCCGAGCAGTACTTC
TRBD2 | NA | TRBJ2-2 | TRBV7-2 | CASSRSGGAGTGELFF | TGTGCCAGCAGCCGTAGCGGGGGGGCCGGCACCGGGGAGCTGTTTTTT
TRBD2 | NA | TRBJ2-1 | TRBV19 | CASSIGLDEQFF | TGTGCCAGTAGTATCGGACTAGATGAGCAGTTCTTC
TRBD2 | once | TRBJ2-5 | TRBV14 | CASSQIRLAGLETQYF | TGTGCCAGCAGCCAGATCAGACTAGCGGGCTTGGAGACCCAGTACTTC
NA | NA | TRBJ2-1 | TRBV5-4 | CASSLPAGYNEQFF | TGTGCCAGCAGCTTGCCTGCCGGCTACAATGAGCAGTTCTTC
TRBD1 | NA | TRBJ2-7 | TRBV2 | CASSEGQGTEQYF | TGTGCCAGCAGTGAGGGACAGGGGACCGAGCAGTACTTC
NA | NA | TRBJ1-5 | TRBV6-4 | CASTTQVRYSNQPQHF | TGTGCCAGCACTACACAGGTCCGATATAGCAATCAGCCCCAGCATTTT
TRBD2 | NA | TRBJ2-5 | TRBV7-2 | CASSLVAGEKETQYF | TGTGCCAGCAGCTTAGTAGCGGGAGAGAAAGAGACCCAGTACTTC
NA | NA | TRBJ1-1 | TRBV19 | CASSGQTNTEAFF | TGTGCCAGTAGTGGGCAGACGAACACTGAAGCTTTCTTT
NA | NA | TRBJ2-5 | TRBV7-2 | CASSLTVQETQYF | TGTGCCAGCAGCTTAACGGTACAAGAGACCCAGTACTTC
NA | NA | TRBJ1-2 | TRBV6-2/TRBV6-3 | CASSLLDRFLYGYTF | TGTGCCAGCAGCCTTCTTGACAGGTTCCTCTATGGCTACACCTTC
NA | NA | TRBJ2-1 | TRBV9 | CASSVARGDEQFF | TGTGCCAGCAGCGTAGCTAGGGGCGATGAGCAGTTCTTC
TRBD2 | NA | TRBJ2-5 | TRBV20-1 | CSAGRGETQYF | TGCAGTGCTGGGCGGGGGGAGACCCAGTACTTC
TRBD1 | NA | TRBJ2-1 | TRBV28 | CASSPGGAVNEQFF | TGTGCCAGCAGTCCAGGGGGCGCAGTTAATGAGCAGTTCTTC
TRBD2 | NA | TRBJ2-3 | TRBV5-1 | CASSLGGGRTDTQYF | TGCGCCAGCAGCTTGGGTGGCGGGAGAACGGATACGCAGTATTTT
NA | NA | TRBJ2-5 | TRBV10-2 | CASSERRGVQETQYF | TGCGCCAGCAGTGAGAGGAGGGGAGTCCAAGAGACCCAGTACTTC
TRBD1 | NA | TRBJ1-6 | TRBV3-1/TRBV3-2 | CASSQDTPTGNFNNSPLHF | TGTGCCAGCAGCCAAGATACTCCGACAGGGAACTTCAATAATTCACCCCTCCACTTT
TRBD2 | NA | TRBJ2-2 | TRBV7-3 | CASSPTGGRGAGELFF | TGTGCCAGCAGCCCGACTGGCGGGAGGGGGGCCGGGGAGCTGTTTTTT
TRBD2 | NA | TRBJ2-7 | TRBV10-3 | CAISIASGAYEQYF | TGTGCCATCAGTATTGCTAGCGGCGCCTACGAGCAGTACTTC
NA | NA | TRBJ1-2 | TRBV28 | CASSLLQFYGYTF | TGTGCCAGCAGTTTATTACAGTTCTATGGCTACACCTTC
TRBD1 | NA | TRBJ2-7 | TRBV7-2 | CASSTRTGGREQYF | TGTGCCAGCAGCACCCGGACAGGGGGCCGCGAGCAGTACTTC
NA | few | TRBJ2-2 | TRBV7-7 | CASSLMGPGELFF | TGTGCCAGCAGCTTAATGGGGCCCGGGGAGCTGTTTTTT
TRBD1 | NA | TRBJ1-5 | TRBV30 | CAWSGTGGNQPQHF | TGTGCCTGGAGTGGGACAGGGGGCAATCAGCCCCAGCATTTT
TRBD2 | NA | TRBJ2-1 | TRBV18 | CASSPPAGGPQNEQFF | TGTGCCAGCTCACCCCCAGCGGGGGGGCCGCAAAATGAGCAGTTCTTC